These 14 T cell receptor beta chains were all obtained from the same sample, sequenced in a study of cytomegalovirus exposure and HLA in healthy donors. TCRdb keeps only in-frame clones here, not all; method: immunoSEQ multiplex PCR. This table has about 170,000 clones, about 90% appearing once. Sample: PBMCs. Receptors were obtained from a woman under 40 in good health and CMV-seronegative.

The chain joins TRBV7-3 to TRBJ2-3, with TRBD2 matching over 9 bases. The CDR3 length is 17 residues. V lost 5 bases to trimming and J lost 1 base; unmatched junction nucleotides: 10. The germline gives CDR1 SGHTA, CDR2 FQGTGA. CDR3 protein: CASSQPGASGGTDTQYF. The CDR3 nucleotides are TGTGCCAGCAGCCAGCCCGGGGCTAGCGGGGGCACAGATACGCAGTATTTT.

The chain carries TRBV7-8 and TRBJ1-5; 9 positions agree with TRBD1. The CDR3 is made up of 15 amino acids. Germline CDR1 is SGHVS and CDR2 is FQNEAQ. The V and J ends lost 5 bases and 6 bases, in that order; junction bases with no gene match: 8. CDR3 nucleotide sequence: TGTGCCAGCAGCCCGACAGGGGGTTGGAGTCAGCCCCAGCATTTT. This gives the protein CASSPTGGWSQPQHF.

The rearrangement joins TRBV13 to TRBJ2-1, with D maybe TRBD1 (5 bases). Trimming took off 0 bases at V and 2 bases at J, with 11 bases between the two ends. The CDR3 extends over 16 amino acids. Germline V CDR1 and CDR2: PRHDT, FYEKMQ (reference sequence). The CDR3 DNA reads TGTGCCAGCAGCTTAGGAGGGGCCATGACCTACAATGAGCAGTTCTTC. Translated: CASSLGGAMTYNEQFF.

The chain carries TRBV7-9 and TRBJ1-2; D unclear. Germline lookup yields CDR1 SEHNR and CDR2 FQNEAQ (reference sequence). V was pared by 5 bases and J by 4 bases, with 17 bases between. The CDR3 totals 15 residues. The CDR3 here is CASSPAPPALYGYTF. The CDR3 DNA reads as TGTGCCAGCAGCCCGGCCCCCCCGGCCCTCTATGGCTACACCTTC. Full variable domain (rest looked up from reference TRBV7-9 and TRBJ1-2): DTGVSQNPRHKITKRGQNVTFRCDPISEHNRLYWYRQTLGQGPEFLTYFQNEAQLEKSRLLSDRFSAERPKGSFSTLEIQRTEQGDSAMYLCASSPAPPALYGYTFGSGTRLTVV.

The chain links TRBV20-1 to TRBJ2-3; D is ambiguous. Trimming left V 6 bases short and J 1 base short, with 5 bases between. Germline CDR1 DFQATT, CDR2 SNEGSKA (reference sequence). The CDR3 covers 11 residues. The CDR3 region is CSAEGTDTQYF. CDR3 bases: TGCAGTGCCGAGGGCACAGATACGCAGTATTTT.

The chain employs TRBV7-8 and TRBJ2-3; a weak D match, TRBD2 (6 bases). The CDR3 is 14 amino acids. Trimming cost V 0 bases and J 5 bases, with 9 bases left between them. Per the germline V gene, CDR1 is SGHVS and CDR2 is FQNEAQ. CDR3: CASSLATRKDTQYF. Here the CDR3 DNA reads TGTGCCAGCAGCTTAGCGACTAGGAAAGATACGCAGTATTTT.

V usage is TRBV6-5 and J usage is TRBJ1-4; 7 bases map to TRBD1. CDR1 and CDR2 (germline): MNHEY, SVGAGI. The CDR3 has 15 residues. The V segment lost 0 bases and the J segment 8 bases; nucleotides outside the gene matches: 6. The CDR3 region is CASSYSRQGIEKLFF. CDR3 sequence (DNA): TGTGCCAGCAGTTACTCAAGACAGGGTATAGAAAAACTGTTTTTT.

V is TRBV19 and J is TRBJ2-6; tentatively, D is TRBD1 or TRBD2 (5 bases each). The CDR3 contains 17 residues. The germline gives CDR1 LNHDA, CDR2 SQIVND (reference sequence). Trimming removed 1 base from V and 4 bases from J, with 14 bases in between. The CDR3 here is CASSIVRGALGANVLTF. The CDR3 DNA is TGTGCCAGTAGTATAGTCAGAGGGGCTCTCGGGGCCAACGTCCTGACTTTC.

This rearrangement joins TRBV13 to TRBJ1-1; possible D gene TRBD1, 5 bases. The CDR3 is 15 residues long. Germline V lookup: CDR1 PRHDT, CDR2 FYEKMQ (reference sequence). Trimming removed 5 bases from V and 6 bases from J, with 19 bases in between. The CDR3, as DNA: TGTGCCAGCAGCCATAGAACCCCCCAGGGCCCTGAAGCTTTCTTT. Amino acid sequence: CASSHRTPQGPEAFF.

There are a few counts of this clone. The V and J genes are TRBV6-6 and TRBJ1-5; D is uncertain. Trimming pared 4 bases from V and 1 base from J, leaving 14 bases between. Germline V gene sequence: CDR1 MNHNY, CDR2 SVGAGI (reference sequence). This CDR3 is built from 16 residues. CDR3 region: CASSFQVPASNQPQHF. CDR3 DNA: TGTGCCAGCAGTTTTCAGGTTCCTGCCAGCAATCAGCCCCAGCATTTT.

The rearrangement links TRBV27 to TRBJ2-7, with D maybe TRBD2 (6 bases). The V gene's germline CDR1 is MNHEY and CDR2 SMNVEV (reference sequence). Trimming removed 6 bases at V and 2 bases at J, with 17 bases between. The length of the CDR3 is 15 residues. CDR3 in amino acids: CASSPRGRPAYEQYF. The CDR3 coding sequence is TGTGCCAGCAGCCCGCGGGGCAGGCCGGCCTACGAGCAGTACTTC.

Remarks on this clone: The junction departs from the called germline gene at one end, perhaps through a read error. This sequence joins TRBV7-2 and TRBJ2-2, with D perhaps being TRBD1 or TRBD2 (5 bases each). This CDR3 has 14 residues. CDR1 and CDR2 (germline): SGHTA, FQGNSA. The chain's CDR3 is CASSLAGNSGELFF. For the CDR3, the DNA is TGTGCCAGCAGCCTAGCAGGGAATTCCGGGGAGCTGTTTTTT.

The chain links TRBV19 to TRBJ1-5; possibly TRBD1 for D (5 bases). The CDR3 is made up of 17 amino acids. V gave up 0 bases and J gave up 7 bases, with 19 bases separating them. Germline loops: CDR1 LNHDA, CDR2 SQIVND (reference sequence). The CDR3 nucleotides are TGTGCCAGTAGTATAGATAGGGGACTCTGGCCGGGGCAGCCCCAGCATTTT. This translates into CASSIDRGLWPGQPQHF.

This clone was counted between two and nine times. Other DNA variants within this sample encode the same CDR3. The V call is TRBV19, the J call TRBJ2-7; D possibly corresponds to TRBD1 (6 bases). Trimming left V 6 bases short and J 0 bases short, with 9 bases between. This CDR3 has 13 residues. Germline CDR1 LNHDA, CDR2 SQIVND (reference sequence). CDR3 sequence: CASSLTGSYEQYF. In DNA, the CDR3 is TGTGCCAGTAGCCTGACAGGCTCCTACGAGCAGTACTTC. The full variable domain, completed using reference TRBV19 and TRBJ2-7, is DGGITQSPKYLFRKEGQNVTLSCEQNLNHDAMYWYRQDPGQGLRLIYYSQIVNDFQKGDIAEGYSVSREKKESFPLTVTSAQKNPTAFYLCASSLTGSYEQYFGPGTRLTVT.